These T cell receptor beta chains were read from a single sample in a study of human T cells and chemical hapten exposure. Each CDR3 protein gets one entry after TCRdb re-called the RACE reads with MiXCR. Here the sample spans tens of thousands of distinct CDR3 sequences, approximately 10% being singletons. The sample taken for sequencing was whole blood. The receptors were sampled from a female donor in good health. Some clones in this sample may be carry-over from other donors' samples. Both conserved end residues are trimmed from each CDR3. The order of the fields is CDR3 length, V gene, J gene, D gene, CDR3 protein. The D gene is left open where the match is weak.

13	TRBV11-1	TRBJ2-5	.	ASSLPQGGQETQY
15	TRBV5-1	TRBJ2-3	TRBD2	ASSLLAGGPGADTQY
9	TRBV7-8	TRBJ2-5	.	ASSPSGSQY
12	TRBV10-3	TRBJ2-3	TRBD1	AIRWDRETDTQY
13	TRBV7-2	TRBJ1-1	.	ASSLRGAKHTEAF
11	TRBV20-1	TRBJ1-3	.	SAIIGQGNTIY
12	TRBV20-1	TRBJ2-3	.	SARTAEGADTQY
13	TRBV28	TRBJ2-1	TRBD1	ASSTPGQGNNVQF
9	TRBV5-1	TRBJ1-1	.	ASSLGLEAF
14	TRBV5-1	TRBJ2-7	.	ASSLFLSRSSYEQY
9	TRBV20-1	TRBJ2-7	.	SARVDYEQY
15	TRBV28	TRBJ2-6	.	ASSFSKGISGANVLT
16	TRBV20-1	TRBJ2-3	.	SARGTASTHSSTDTQY
13	TRBV11-2	TRBJ2-2	.	ASRPPGANTGELF
11	TRBV28	TRBJ1-2	.	ASVNGTNYGYT
13	TRBV2	TRBJ2-1	TRBD2	ASSNSGSSYNEQF
12	TRBV7-2	TRBJ2-7	.	ASSFAGSSYEQY
13	TRBV4-2	TRBJ1-4	.	ASSSRDGPNEKLF
13	TRBV4-1	TRBJ1-2	.	ASSHQARETYGYT
12	TRBV3-1	TRBJ1-4	.	ASSPPSLNEKLF
14	TRBV10-3	TRBJ2-3	TRBD2	AISGTLAGSTDTQY
10	TRBV29-1	TRBJ2-7	TRBD1	SVRGQGYEQY
17	TRBV28	TRBJ2-4	TRBD1	ASSSSQGAGRIAKNIQY
12	TRBV9	TRBJ2-5	TRBD1	ASSFRDRQETQY
13	TRBV5-4	TRBJ2-6	TRBD2	ASSSLQREYDVLT
16	TRBV7-8	TRBJ2-5	.	ASSFLGHLAPAQETQY
11	TRBV5-1	TRBJ1-5	.	ASSSSAGQPQH
14	TRBV5-1	TRBJ1-4	.	ASAPSTYRANEKLF
10	TRBV29-1	TRBJ2-6	.	SVSSGANVLT
12	TRBV6-4	TRBJ2-3	TRBD2	ASSATSATDTQY
13	TRBV6-6	TRBJ1-1	TRBD1	ASSPGQGAWTEAF
12	TRBV2	TRBJ2-1	TRBD2	ASTSGTSRNEQF